Listed below are T cell receptor beta chains from one sample, sequenced in a study of response to subunit inactivated influenza vaccine. Each CDR3 protein is one row after TCRdb ran MiXCR on the RT-PCR reads. The repertoire holds hundreds of thousands of distinct CDR3 sequences, with roughly 8.2% as singletons. The sequences come from PBMCs from blood, collected roughly 24 months after vaccination. The receptors stem from a man in his fifties or sixties who received an inactivated influenza vaccine. The CDR3 runs from the conserved cysteine through the conserved F or W. Each record gives: J gene, V gene, clone size, D gene, CDR3 protein, CDR3 DNA. A D gene is named only where the DNA matches it firmly. The size of a clone is reported for some rows only, either as once, few or many, or as a class for expanded clones.

>TRBJ1-6|TRBV28|few|TRBD1
CASSGDSINSPLHF
TGTGCCAGCAGCGGGGACAGTATCAATTCACCCCTCCACTTT
>TRBJ2-7|TRBV29-1|NA|TRBD1
CSVEDTGDEQYF
TGCAGCGTTGAAGACACAGGGGACGAGCAGTACTTC
>TRBJ2-5|TRBV20-1|many|NA
CSASPGETQYF
TGCAGTGCCAGCCCAGGGGAGACCCAGTACTTC
>TRBJ2-7|TRBV5-1|many|NA
CASSSQVSYEQYF
TGCGCCAGCAGCTCACAAGTCTCCTACGAGCAGTACTTC
>TRBJ2-7|TRBV20-1|NA|TRBD1
CSARGLTGAFYEQYF
TGCAGTGCTAGGGGTCTGACAGGGGCCTTTTACGAGCAGTACTTC
>TRBJ2-1|TRBV28|NA|NA
CASSLSDSSYNEQFF
TGTGCCAGCAGTTTATCGGACAGCTCCTACAATGAGCAGTTCTTC
>TRBJ2-7|TRBV18|NA|TRBD1
CASSHVTGDRYF
TGTGCCAGCTCACACGTGACAGGGGATCGGTACTTC
>TRBJ2-5|TRBV5-1|few|TRBD2
CASSIGLEAETQYF
TGCGCCAGCAGTATAGGACTAGAGGCCGAGACCCAGTACTTC
>TRBJ2-1|TRBV29-1|many|TRBD2
CSVEDRAGGLYNEQFF
TGCAGCGTTGAAGATCGGGCGGGGGGCCTATACAATGAGCAGTTCTTC
>TRBJ2-1|TRBV4-1|few|TRBD2
CASSRMIAGGRLSSYNEQFF
TGCGCCAGCAGCCGAATGATAGCGGGGGGCCGCCTTAGCTCCTACAATGAGCAGTTCTTC
>TRBJ2-3|TRBV4-3|many|TRBD2
CASSQEVLAGTDTQYF
TGCGCCAGCAGCCAAGAAGTGCTAGCGGGAACAGATACGCAGTATTTT
>TRBJ2-3|TRBV7-2|NA|NA
CASSLARLNHGGIKVTDTQYF
TGTGCCAGCAGCTTAGCGAGGTTAAATCACGGGGGAATTAAAGTCACAGATACGCAGTATTTT
>TRBJ2-1|TRBV4-1|NA|NA
CASSQEKTGYNEQFF
TGCGCCAGCAGCCAAGAAAAGACGGGTTACAATGAGCAGTTCTTC